This TCR beta chain was identified in a study of OX40 agonist ivuxolimab in advanced cancers. Regarding the research as a whole: Ivuxolimab was an agonistic, fully human IgG2 monoclonal antibody directed against OX40 (CD134), a costimulatory receptor. Intravenous ivuxolimab was administered to patients every 2 weeks at six dose levels: 0.01, 0.1, 0.3, 1.5, 3 and 10 mg/kg. Among the approximately 50 dose-escalation patients, around 20 had hepatocellular carcinoma, roughly 15 melanoma, 9 renal cell carcinoma and 9 head and neck cancer. In the dose-escalation cohort, 82.7% of patients were male, and the mean age was approximately 60 years, with a range of roughly 20 to 79. Prior anti-PD-1, anti-PD-L1 or anti-CTLA-4 therapy was permitted, and approximately 42% of dose-escalation patients had received checkpoint inhibitors. Partial responses occurred in three dose-escalation patients: two with cutaneous melanoma and one with hepatocellular carcinoma. Peripheral TCRbeta sequencing aimed to test whether ivuxolimab altered TCR sequence diversity and caused clonal T-cell expansion. The paper covers the monotherapy dose-escalation part of the phase I ivuxolimab trial, which included N ≈ 57 patients. The investigation overall reported the following: Low levels of normalized T-cell clonal expansion were also seen in some nonresponding patients. The antigen specificity of the clonally expanded peripheral T cells was not determined. In partial responders in the 0.1-3.0 mg/kg groups, normalized peripheral clonal expansion was found to be among the lowest, especially among CD8+ T cells. At doses of 0.1 to 3.0 mg/kg, clonal expansion of both CD4+ and CD8+ T cells in blood was seen between baseline and week 6. After ivuxolimab, CD8+ T cells had more expanded clones than CD4+ T cells on average.

V and J are truncated by 5 bases and 4 bases respectively, leaving an intervening sequence of 11 bases. CDR1 and CDR2 were assigned from the germline V gene (reference sequence) as MNHNY and SVGAGI. The cysteine opens and the phenylalanine closes a CDR3 of 13 amino acids. Just the 39-base CDR3 DNA is kept, in frame starting at base 1. Patients with autoimmune disease history or receiving systemic immunosuppression were excluded from the trial. In every dose cohort, peripheral blood was drawn for TCR sequencing at baseline, cycle 4 day 1, and cycle 7 day 1. The samples were taken from a phase I, first-in-human, multicenter, open-label dose-escalation trial of ivuxolimab. Adults with locally advanced or metastatic melanoma, renal cell carcinoma, hepatocellular carcinoma or head and neck squamous cell carcinoma were enrolled in the trial. Before TCR sequencing, CD4+ T cells and CD8+ T cells were sorted from peripheral blood as separate populations.

Genomic DNA was extracted from sorted cells for sequencing of the TCRbeta CDR3 region. TCRbeta CDR3 regions were sequenced using the immunoSEQ Assay. TCRdb provides this immuneACCESS table in a form limited to in-frame rearrangements. Some clones are lacking; in checked studies, under half of them reflect an unresolved V gene, and why the rest are absent is not known. The sample records 74,000 or so clones, approximately 86% of which are singletons. The ten top clones hold around 2.1% of the sample. With regard to this clone: It lacks a known antigen. No base-level quality is on record; no much larger clone is a single base apart.

The sample in question was CD4+ or CD8+ T cells sorted from blood, obtained in a trial of the OX40 agonist ivuxolimab. The receptor's source is an adult with an advanced solid tumor such as melanoma, head and neck, liver or kidney cancer. Recombination linked TRBV6-6 to TRBJ1-2; TRBD1 is a weak D gene call, 5 bases matching. The bases are TGTGCCAGCAGTCCTGGACACGCCTATGGCTACACCTTC. This translates into CASSPGHAYGYTF.